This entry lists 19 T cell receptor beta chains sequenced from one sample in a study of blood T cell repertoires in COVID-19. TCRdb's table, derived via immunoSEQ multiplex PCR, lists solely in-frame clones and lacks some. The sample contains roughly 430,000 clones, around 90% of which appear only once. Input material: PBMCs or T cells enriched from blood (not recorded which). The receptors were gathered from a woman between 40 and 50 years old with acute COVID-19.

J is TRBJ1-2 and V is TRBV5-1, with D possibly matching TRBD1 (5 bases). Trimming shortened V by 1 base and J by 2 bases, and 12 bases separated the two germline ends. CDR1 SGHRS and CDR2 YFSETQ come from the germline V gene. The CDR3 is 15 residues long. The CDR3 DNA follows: TGCGCCAGCAGCTTGACAGGCTCCCCGAACTATGGCTACACCTTC. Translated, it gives CASSLTGSPNYGYTF.

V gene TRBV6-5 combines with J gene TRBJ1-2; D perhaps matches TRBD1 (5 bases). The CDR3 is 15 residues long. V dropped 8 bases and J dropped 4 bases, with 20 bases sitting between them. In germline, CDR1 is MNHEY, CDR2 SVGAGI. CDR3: CASAQARTGGYGYTF. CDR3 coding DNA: TGTGCCAGCGCCCAAGCCCGAACAGGCGGCTATGGCTACACCTTC.

In DNA form, the CDR3 reads TGTGCCAGCAGCAATGGACTAGCGGGGGGCGACGAGCAGTACTTC. It specifies CASSNGLAGGDEQYF. The J gene is TRBJ2-7, the V gene TRBV6-5, with TRBD2 identical over 14 bases. The junction had 6 bases not matched to a gene; V was cut back by 6 bases and J by 5 bases. Germline V CDR1 and CDR2: MNHEY, SVGAGI. This CDR3 region has 15 residues.

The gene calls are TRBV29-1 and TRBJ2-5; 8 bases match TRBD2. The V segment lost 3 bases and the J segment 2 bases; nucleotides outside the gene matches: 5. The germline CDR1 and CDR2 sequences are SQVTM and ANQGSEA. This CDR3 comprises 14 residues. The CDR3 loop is CSVDPPGGQETQYF. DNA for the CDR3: TGCAGCGTTGACCCGCCGGGGGGGCAAGAGACCCAGTACTTC.

CDR3 amino acids: CASSLGGISYNEQFF. CDR3 nucleotides: TGCGCCAGCAGCTTGGGCGGGATCTCCTACAATGAGCAGTTCTTC. V and J are TRBV5-1 and TRBJ2-1; TRBD2 might be the D (6 bases). From germline, CDR1 is SGHRS and CDR2 YFSETQ. V was clipped by 0 bases and J by 0 bases, with 7 bases between them. The CDR3 has 15 residues.

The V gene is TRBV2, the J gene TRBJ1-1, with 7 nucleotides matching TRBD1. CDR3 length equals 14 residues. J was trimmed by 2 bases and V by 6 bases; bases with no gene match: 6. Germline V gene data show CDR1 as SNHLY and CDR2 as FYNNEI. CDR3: CASSQTGPNTEAFF. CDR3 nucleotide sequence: TGTGCCAGCAGCCAGACAGGGCCAAACACTGAAGCTTTCTTT.

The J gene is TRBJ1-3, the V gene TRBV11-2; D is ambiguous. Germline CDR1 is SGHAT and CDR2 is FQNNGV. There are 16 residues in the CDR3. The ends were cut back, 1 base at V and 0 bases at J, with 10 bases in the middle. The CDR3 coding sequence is TGTGCCAGCAGCTTAGGCGCGGCGGTCTCTGGAAACACCATATATTTT. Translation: CASSLGAAVSGNTIYF.

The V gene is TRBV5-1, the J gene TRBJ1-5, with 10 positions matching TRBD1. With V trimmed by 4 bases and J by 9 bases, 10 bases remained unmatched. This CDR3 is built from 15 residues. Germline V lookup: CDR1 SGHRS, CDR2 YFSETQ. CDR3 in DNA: TGCGCCAGCAGCCCCGGGACAGGGGCCCCCGGGCCCCAGCATTTT. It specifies CASSPGTGAPGPQHF.

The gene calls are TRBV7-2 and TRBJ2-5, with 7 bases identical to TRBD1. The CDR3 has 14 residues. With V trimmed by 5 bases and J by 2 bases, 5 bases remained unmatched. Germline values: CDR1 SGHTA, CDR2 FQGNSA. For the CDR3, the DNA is TGTGCCAGCAGCCCAGACAGGGTGCAAGAGACCCAGTACTTC. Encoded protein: CASSPDRVQETQYF.

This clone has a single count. CDR3 sequence reads: CASRYGGQGGELFF. CDR3 DNA sequence: TGTGCCAGCCGCTACGGGGGGCAGGGCGGGGAGCTGTTTTTT. This sequence joins TRBV2 and TRBJ2-2; TRBD2 might be the D (7 bases). Trimming pared 8 bases from V and 7 bases from J, leaving 17 bases between. Germline values: CDR1 SNHLY, CDR2 FYNNEI. CDR3 size: 14 residues.

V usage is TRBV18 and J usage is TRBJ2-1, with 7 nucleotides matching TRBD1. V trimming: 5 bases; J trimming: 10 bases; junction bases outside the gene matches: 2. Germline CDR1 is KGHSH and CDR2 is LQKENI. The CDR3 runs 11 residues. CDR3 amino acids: CASSLGQEQFF. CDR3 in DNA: TGTGCCAGCTCATTGGGACAGGAGCAGTTCTTC.

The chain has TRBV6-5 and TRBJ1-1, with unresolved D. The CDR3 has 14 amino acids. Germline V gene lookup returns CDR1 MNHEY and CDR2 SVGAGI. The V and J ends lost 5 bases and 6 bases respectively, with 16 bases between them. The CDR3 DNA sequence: TGTGCCAGCAGTCCCCGGGTGGGTCGGCCTGAAGCTTTCTTT. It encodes CASSPRVGRPEAFF.

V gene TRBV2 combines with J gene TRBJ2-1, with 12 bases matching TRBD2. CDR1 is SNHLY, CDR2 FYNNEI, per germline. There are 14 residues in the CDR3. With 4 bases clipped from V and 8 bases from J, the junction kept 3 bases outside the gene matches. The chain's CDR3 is CASSGLAGGHEQFF. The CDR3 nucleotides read TGTGCCAGCAGTGGGCTAGCGGGGGGGCATGAGCAGTTCTTC.

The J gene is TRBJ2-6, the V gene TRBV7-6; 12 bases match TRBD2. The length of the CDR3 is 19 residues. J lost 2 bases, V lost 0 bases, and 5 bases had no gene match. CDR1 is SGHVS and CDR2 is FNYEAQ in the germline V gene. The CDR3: CASSLAPSGGGTGANVLTF. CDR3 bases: TGTGCCAGCAGCTTAGCGCCTAGCGGGGGGGGAACTGGGGCCAACGTCCTGACTTTC.

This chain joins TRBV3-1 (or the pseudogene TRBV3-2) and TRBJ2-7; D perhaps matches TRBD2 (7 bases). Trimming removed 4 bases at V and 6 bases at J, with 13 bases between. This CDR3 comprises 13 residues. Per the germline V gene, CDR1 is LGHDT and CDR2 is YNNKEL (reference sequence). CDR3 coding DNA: TGTGCCAGCAGCCCGCGTGGGGGGGCCGAGCAGTACTTC. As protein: CASSPRGGAEQYF.

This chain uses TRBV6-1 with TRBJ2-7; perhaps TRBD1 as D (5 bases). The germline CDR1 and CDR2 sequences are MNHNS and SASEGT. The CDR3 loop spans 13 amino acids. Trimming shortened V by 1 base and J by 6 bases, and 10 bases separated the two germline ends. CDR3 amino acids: CASSEGQGVEQYF. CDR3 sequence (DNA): TGTGCCAGCAGTGAAGGGCAGGGTGTCGAGCAGTACTTC.

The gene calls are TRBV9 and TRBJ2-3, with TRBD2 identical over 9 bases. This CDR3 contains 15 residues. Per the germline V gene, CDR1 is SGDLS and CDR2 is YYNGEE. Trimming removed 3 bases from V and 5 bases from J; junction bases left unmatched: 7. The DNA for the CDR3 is TGTGCCAGCAGCGCGCGGGGGGGCCAGAAAGATACGCAGTATTTT. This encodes CASSARGGQKDTQYF.

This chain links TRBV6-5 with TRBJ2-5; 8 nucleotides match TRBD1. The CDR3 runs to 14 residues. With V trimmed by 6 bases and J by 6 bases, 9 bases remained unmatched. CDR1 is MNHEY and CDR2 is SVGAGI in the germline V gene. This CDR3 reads CASRLQGGWKTQYF. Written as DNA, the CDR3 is TGTGCCAGCAGGCTACAGGGGGGATGGAAGACCCAGTACTTC.

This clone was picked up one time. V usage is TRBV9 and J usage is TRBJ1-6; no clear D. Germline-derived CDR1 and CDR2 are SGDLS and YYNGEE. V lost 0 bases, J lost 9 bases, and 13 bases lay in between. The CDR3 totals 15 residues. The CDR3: CASSVDPQRASPLHF. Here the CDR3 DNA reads TGTGCCAGCAGCGTAGACCCCCAGCGGGCTTCACCCCTCCACTTT.